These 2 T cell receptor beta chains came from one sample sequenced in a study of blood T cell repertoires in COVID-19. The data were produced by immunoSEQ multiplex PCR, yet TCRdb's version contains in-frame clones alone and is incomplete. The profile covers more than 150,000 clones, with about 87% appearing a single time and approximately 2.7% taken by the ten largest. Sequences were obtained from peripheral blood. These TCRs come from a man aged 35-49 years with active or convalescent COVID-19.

CDR3 loop: CASSLEPRKPQHF. Here the CDR3 DNA reads TGTGCCAGCAGCTTAGAGCCCAGGAAGCCCCAGCATTTT. The chain links TRBV7-8 to TRBJ1-5, with no clear D. Looked up from germline, CDR1 is SGHVS and CDR2 is FQNEAQ. The length of the CDR3 is 13 residues. Trimming left V 1 base short and J 8 bases short, with 9 bases between.

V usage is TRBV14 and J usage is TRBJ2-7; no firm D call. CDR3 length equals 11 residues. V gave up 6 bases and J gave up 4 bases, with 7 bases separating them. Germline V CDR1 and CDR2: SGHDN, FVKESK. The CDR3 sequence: CASSERYEQYF. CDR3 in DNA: TGTGCCAGCAGTGAGAGGTACGAGCAGTACTTC.